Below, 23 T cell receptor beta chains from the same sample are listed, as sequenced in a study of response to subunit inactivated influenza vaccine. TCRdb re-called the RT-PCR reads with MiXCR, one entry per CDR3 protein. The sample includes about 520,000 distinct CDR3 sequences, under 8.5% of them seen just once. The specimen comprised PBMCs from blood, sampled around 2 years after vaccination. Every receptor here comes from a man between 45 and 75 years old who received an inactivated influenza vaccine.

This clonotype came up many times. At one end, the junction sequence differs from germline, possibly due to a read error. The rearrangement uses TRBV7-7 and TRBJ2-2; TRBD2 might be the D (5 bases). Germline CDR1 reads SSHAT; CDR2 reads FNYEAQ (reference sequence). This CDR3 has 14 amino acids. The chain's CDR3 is CASSWELDTGELFF. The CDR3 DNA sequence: TGTGCTAGCAGCTGGGAGTTAGACACCGGGGAGCTGTTTTTT.

CDR3 loop: CASSLPGAGGGYTF. CDR3 bases: TGCGCCAGCAGCCTTCCCGGGGCAGGGGGCGGCTACACCTTC. The chain employs TRBV5-1 and TRBJ1-2; 8 bases fit TRBD1. Germline V gene sequence: CDR1 SGHRS, CDR2 YFSETQ. The CDR3 runs 14 residues. Trimming took 4 bases from V and 8 from J; bases not matched to a gene: 10.

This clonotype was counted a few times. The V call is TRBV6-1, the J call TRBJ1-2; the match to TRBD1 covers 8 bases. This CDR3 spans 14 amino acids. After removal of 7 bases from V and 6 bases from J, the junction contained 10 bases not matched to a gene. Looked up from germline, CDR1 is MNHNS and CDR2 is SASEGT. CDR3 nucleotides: TGTGCCAGCACAAAGCGCAGGGGGCCGAATGGCTACACCTTC. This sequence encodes CASTKRRGPNGYTF.

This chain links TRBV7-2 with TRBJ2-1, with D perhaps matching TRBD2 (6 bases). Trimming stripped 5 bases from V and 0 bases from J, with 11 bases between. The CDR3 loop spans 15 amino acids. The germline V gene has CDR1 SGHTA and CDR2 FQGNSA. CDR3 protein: CASSPSVDSYNEQFF. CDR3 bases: TGTGCCAGCAGCCCTAGCGTAGACTCCTACAATGAGCAGTTCTTC.

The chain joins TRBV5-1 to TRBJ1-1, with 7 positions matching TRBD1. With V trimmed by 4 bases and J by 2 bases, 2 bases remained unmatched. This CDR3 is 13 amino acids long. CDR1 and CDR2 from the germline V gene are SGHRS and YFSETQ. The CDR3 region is CASSGQANTEAFF. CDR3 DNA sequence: TGCGCCAGCAGCGGACAGGCAAACACTGAAGCTTTCTTT.

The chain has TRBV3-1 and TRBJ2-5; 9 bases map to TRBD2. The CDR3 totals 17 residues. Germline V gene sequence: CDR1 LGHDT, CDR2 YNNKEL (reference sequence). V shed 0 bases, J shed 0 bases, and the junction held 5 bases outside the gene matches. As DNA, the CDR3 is TGTGCCAGCAGCCAAGATAGGCTAGCGGGGTACCAAGAGACCCAGTACTTC. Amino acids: CASSQDRLAGYQETQYF.

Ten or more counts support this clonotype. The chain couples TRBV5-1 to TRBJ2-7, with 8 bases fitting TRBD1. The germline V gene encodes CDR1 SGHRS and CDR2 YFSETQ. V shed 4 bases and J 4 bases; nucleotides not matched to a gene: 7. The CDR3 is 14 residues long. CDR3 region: CASSQPGQVYEQYF. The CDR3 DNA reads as TGCGCCAGCAGCCAGCCGGGACAGGTTTACGAGCAGTACTTC.

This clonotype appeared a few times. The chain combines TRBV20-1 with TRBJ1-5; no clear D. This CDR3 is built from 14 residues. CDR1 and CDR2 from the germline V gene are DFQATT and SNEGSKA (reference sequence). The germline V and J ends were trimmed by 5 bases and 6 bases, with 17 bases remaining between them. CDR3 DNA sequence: TGCAGTGCTGTTAATTCCGCCGGGAGTCAGCCCCAGCATTTT. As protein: CSAVNSAGSQPQHF.

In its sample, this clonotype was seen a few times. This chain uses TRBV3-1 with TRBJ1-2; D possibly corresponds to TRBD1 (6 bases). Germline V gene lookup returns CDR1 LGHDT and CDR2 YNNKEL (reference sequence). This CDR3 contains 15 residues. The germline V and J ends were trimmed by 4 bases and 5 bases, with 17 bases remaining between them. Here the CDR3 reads CASSLNRVSGYGYTF. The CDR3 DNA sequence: TGTGCCAGCAGCCTCAACAGGGTTAGCGGTTATGGCTACACCTTC.

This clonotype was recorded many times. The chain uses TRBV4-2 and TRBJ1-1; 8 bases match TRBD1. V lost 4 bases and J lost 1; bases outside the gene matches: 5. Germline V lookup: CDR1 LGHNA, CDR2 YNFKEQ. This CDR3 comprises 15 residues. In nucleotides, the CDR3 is TGTGCCAGCAGCCGGTCAGGGGGCCGGAACACTGAAGCTTTCTTT. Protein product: CASSRSGGRNTEAFF.

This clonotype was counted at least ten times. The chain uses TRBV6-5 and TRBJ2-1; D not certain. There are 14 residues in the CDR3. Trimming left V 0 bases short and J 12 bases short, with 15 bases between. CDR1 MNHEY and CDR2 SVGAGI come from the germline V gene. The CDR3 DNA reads TGTGCCAGCAGTTACTCGACATTAGCTGAAGGGCAGTTCTTC. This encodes CASSYSTLAEGQFF.

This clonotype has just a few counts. The CDR3, as DNA: TGTGCCAGCAGCTTAGCGCGGGGCAAGGGTGGCCCCTTCACAATTTACAATGAGCAGTTCTTC. Amino acids: CASSLARGKGGPFTIYNEQFF. This chain uses TRBV7-2 with TRBJ2-1; a weak D match, TRBD2 (6 bases). Trimming removed 0 bases from V and 4 bases from J, with 28 bases in between. The CDR3 length is 21 residues. Germline V CDR1 and CDR2: SGHTA, FQGNSA.

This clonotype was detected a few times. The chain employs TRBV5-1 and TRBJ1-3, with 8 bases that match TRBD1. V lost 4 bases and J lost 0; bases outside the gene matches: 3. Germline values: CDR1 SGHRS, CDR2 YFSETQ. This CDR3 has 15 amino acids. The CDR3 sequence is CASSVDRGSGNTIYF. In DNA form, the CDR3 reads TGCGCCAGCAGCGTCGACAGGGGCTCTGGAAACACCATATATTTT. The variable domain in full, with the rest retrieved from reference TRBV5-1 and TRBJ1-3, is KAGVTQTPRYLIKTRGQQVTLSCSPISGHRSVSWYQQTPGQGLQFLFEYFSETQRNKGNFPGRFSGRQFSNSRSEMNVSTLELGDSALYLCASSVDRGSGNTIYFGEGSWLTVV.

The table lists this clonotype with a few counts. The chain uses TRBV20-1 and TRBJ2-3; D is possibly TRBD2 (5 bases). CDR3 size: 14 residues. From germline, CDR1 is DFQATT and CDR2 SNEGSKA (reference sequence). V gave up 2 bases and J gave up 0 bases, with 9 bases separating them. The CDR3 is CSARSGLSTDTQYF. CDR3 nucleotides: TGCAGTGCTAGATCGGGGTTAAGCACAGATACGCAGTATTTT.

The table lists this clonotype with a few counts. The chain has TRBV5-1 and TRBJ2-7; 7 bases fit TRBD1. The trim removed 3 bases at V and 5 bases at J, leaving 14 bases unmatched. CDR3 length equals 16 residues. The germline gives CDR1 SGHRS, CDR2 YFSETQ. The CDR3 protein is CASSSPEKGATHEQYF. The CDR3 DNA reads TGCGCCAGCAGCTCCCCGGAGAAGGGGGCAACCCACGAGCAGTACTTC.

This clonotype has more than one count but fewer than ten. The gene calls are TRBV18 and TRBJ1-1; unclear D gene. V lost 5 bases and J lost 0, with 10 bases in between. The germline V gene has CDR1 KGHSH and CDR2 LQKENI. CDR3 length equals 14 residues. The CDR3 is CASSVGILNTEAFF. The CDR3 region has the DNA TGTGCCAGCTCAGTGGGTATTTTGAACACTGAAGCTTTCTTT.

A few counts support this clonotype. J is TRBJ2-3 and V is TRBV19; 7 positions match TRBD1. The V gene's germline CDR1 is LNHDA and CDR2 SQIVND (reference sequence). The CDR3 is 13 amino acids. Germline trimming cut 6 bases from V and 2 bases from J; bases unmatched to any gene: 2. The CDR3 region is CASSGTATDTQYF. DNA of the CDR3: TGTGCCAGTAGCGGGACAGCCACAGATACGCAGTATTTT.

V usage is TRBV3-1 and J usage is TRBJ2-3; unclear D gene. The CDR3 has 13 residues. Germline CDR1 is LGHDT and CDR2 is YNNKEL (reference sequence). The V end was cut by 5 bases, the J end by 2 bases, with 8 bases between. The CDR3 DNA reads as TGTGCCAGCAGCGTGGGTCTCACAGATACGCAGTATTTT. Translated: CASSVGLTDTQYF.

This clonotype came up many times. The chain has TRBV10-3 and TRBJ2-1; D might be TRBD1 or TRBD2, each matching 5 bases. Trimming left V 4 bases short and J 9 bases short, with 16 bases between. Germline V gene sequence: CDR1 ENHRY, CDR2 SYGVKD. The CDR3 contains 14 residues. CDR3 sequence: CAISAGSVGGEQFF. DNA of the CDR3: TGTGCCATCAGTGCAGGGAGCGTTGGTGGTGAGCAGTTCTTC.

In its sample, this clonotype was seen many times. The CDR3 here is CASNRGHYEQYF. CDR3 coding DNA: TGTGCCAGCAACAGGGGCCACTACGAGCAGTACTTC. This chain connects TRBV5-6 to TRBJ2-7; TRBD1 aligns across 7 bases. V trimming: 6 bases; J trimming: 3 bases; junction bases outside the gene matches: 3. Germline V gene data show CDR1 as SGHDT and CDR2 as YYEEEE. CDR3 length equals 12 residues.

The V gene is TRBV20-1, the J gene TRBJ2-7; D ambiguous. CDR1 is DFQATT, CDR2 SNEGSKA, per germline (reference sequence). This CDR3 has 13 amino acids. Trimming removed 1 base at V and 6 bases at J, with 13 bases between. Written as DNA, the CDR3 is TGCAGTGCTAGAGGGCCGACCCCTGGCGAGCAGTACTTC. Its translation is CSARGPTPGEQYF.

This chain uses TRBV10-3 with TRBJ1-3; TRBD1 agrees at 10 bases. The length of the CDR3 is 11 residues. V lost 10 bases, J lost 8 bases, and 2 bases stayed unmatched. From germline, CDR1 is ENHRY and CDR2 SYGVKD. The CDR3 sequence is CATGTGDTIYF. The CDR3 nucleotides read TGTGCCACGGGGACAGGGGACACCATATATTTT.

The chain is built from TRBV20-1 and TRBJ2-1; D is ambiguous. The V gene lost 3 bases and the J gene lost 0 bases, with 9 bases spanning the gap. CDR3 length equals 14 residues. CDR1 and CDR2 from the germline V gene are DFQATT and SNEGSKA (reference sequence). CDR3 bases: TGCAGTGCTAGTCCGGGTAACTCCTACAATGAGCAGTTCTTC. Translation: CSASPGNSYNEQFF.